This T cell receptor beta chain was obtained from a study of OX40 agonist ivuxolimab in advanced cancers. Findings and caveats of the study: In the 0.1-3.0 mg/kg groups, partial responders showed among the lowest expansion.

In the case of this clone: The antigen remains undetermined.

After removal of 7 bases from V and 3 bases from J, the junction contained 18 bases not matched to a gene. The CDR3 runs 18 residues. The germline gives CDR1 SQVTM, CDR2 ANQGSEA. Data came from immunoSEQ multiplex PCR; TCRdb stores just in-frame clones and leaves some out. The sample has tens of thousands of clones, more than 65% seen once. Patients with autoimmune history or systemic immunosuppression were excluded. The chain has TRBV29-1 and TRBJ2-3; TRBD2 agrees at 11 bases. The sample in question was CD4+ or CD8+ T cells sorted from blood, obtained in a trial of the OX40 agonist ivuxolimab. The sequence came from an adult with an advanced solid tumor such as melanoma, head and neck, liver or kidney cancer. CDR3 sequence (DNA): TGCAGCGCCCACGGGTTAGCGGGAGGGAGTATGGGGACAGATACGCAGTATTTT. This sequence encodes CSAHGLAGGSMGTDTQYF.